The following is a T cell receptor (beta chain) sequence with its context. The data derive from a study of CD8 T cells in Susac syndrome. Reverse transcription of 0.5 to 1 ug RNA was performed with random hexamers. Amplification of TCR beta CDR3 used immunoSEQ multiplex PCR across 54 Vbeta and 13 Jbeta. TCRdb processed the immunoSEQ multiplex PCR reads anew with MiXCR; each CDR3 protein has one entry. The data hold 150,000 to 200,000 distinct CDR3 sequences, with about 91% observed a single time. The length of the CDR3 is 15 residues. In germline, CDR1 is SGHNT, CDR2 YYREEE (reference sequence). V was pared by 1 base and J by 8 bases, with 6 bases of the junction left unmatched. Recently defined diagnostic criteria classed the Susac syndrome patients as definite or probable.

The sequenced sample was CD4+ T cells from PBMCs. This rearrangement joins TRBV5-4 to TRBJ2-1; TRBD2 agrees at 10 bases. The sequence derives from a human donor with Susac syndrome. CDR3 in amino acids: CASSLYLAGVYEQFF. The CDR3 DNA reads TGTGCCAGCAGCTTGTATCTAGCGGGAGTTTATGAGCAGTTCTTC.